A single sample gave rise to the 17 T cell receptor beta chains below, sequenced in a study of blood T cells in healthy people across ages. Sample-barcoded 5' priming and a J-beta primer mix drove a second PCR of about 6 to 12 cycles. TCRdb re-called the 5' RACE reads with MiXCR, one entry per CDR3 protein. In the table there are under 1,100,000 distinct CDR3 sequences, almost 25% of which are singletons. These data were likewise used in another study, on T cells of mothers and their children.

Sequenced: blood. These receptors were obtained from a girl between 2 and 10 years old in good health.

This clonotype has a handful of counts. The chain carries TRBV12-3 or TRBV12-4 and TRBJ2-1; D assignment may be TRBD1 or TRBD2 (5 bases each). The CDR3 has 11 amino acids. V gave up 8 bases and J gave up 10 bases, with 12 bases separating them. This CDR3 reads CASPGAGEQFF. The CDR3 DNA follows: TGTGCCAGCCCCGGGGCGGGCGAGCAGTTCTTC.

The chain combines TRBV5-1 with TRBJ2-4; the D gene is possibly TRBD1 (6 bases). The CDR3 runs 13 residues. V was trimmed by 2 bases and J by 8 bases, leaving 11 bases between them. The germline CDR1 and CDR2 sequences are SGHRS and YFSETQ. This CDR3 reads CASSFWDTDIQYF. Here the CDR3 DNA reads TGCGCCAGCAGCTTTTGGGACACCGACATTCAGTACTTC.

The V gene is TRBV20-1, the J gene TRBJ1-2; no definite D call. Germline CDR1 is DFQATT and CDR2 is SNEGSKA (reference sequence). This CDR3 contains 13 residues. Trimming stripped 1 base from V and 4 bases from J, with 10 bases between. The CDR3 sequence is CSARGGGSYGYTF. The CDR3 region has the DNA TGCAGTGCTAGAGGCGGAGGGAGCTATGGCTACACCTTC.

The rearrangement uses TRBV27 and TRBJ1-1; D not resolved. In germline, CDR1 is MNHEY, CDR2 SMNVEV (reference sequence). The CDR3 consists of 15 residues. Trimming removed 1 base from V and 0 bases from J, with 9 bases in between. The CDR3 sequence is CASSLFSTMNTEAFF. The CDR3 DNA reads TGTGCCAGCAGTTTATTCAGTACCATGAACACTGAAGCTTTCTTT.

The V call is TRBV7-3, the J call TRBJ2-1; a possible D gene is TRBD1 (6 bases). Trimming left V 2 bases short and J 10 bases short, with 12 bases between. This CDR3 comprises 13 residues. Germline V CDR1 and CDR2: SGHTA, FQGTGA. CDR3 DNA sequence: TGTGCCAGCAGCTTATTTTTCGGGACAGAGCAGTTCTTC. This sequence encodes CASSLFFGTEQFF.

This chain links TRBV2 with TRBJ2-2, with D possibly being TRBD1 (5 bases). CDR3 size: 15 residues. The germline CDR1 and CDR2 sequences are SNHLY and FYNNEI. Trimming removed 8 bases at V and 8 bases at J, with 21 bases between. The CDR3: CASDPKSGKWGELFF. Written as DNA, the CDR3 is TGTGCCAGCGATCCAAAATCAGGGAAGTGGGGGGAGCTGTTTTTT.

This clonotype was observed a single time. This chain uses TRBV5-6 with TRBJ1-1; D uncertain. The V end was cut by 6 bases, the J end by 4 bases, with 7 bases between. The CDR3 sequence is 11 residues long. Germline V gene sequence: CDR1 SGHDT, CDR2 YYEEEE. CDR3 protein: CASIGLTEAFF. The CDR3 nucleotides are TGTGCCAGCATCGGCCTCACTGAAGCTTTCTTT.

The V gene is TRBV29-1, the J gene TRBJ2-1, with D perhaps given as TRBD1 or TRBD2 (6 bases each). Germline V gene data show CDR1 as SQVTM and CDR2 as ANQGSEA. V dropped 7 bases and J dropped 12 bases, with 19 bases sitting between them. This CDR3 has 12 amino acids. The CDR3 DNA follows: TGCAGCGGGGGGGCAGAAAGGTGGATGCAGTTCTTC. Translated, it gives CSGGAERWMQFF.

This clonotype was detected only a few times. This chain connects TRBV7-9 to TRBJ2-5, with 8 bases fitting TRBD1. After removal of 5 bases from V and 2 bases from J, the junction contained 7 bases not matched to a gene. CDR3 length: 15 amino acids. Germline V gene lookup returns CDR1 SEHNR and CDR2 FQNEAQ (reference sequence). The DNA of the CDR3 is TGTGCCAGCAGCACCCGGACAGGGTGGCAAGAGACCCAGTACTTC. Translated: CASSTRTGWQETQYF.

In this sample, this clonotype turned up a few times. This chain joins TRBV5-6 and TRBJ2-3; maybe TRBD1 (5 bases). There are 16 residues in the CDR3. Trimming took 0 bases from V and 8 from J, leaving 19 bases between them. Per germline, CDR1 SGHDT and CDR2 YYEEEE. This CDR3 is CASSLGGSYRIGTQYF. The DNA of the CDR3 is TGTGCCAGCAGCTTGGGGGGCTCCTACCGGATAGGTACGCAGTATTTT.

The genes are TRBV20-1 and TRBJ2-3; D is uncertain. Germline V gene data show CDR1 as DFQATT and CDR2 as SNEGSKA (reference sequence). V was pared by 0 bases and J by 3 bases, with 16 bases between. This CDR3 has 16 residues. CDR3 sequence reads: CSARDIIGLTTDTQYF. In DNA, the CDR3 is TGCAGTGCTAGAGATATAATTGGGCTGACAACAGATACGCAGTATTTT.

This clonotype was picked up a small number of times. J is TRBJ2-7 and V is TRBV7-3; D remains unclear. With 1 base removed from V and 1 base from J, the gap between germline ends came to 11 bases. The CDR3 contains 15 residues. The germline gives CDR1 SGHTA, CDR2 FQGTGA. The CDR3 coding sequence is TGTGCCAGCAGCTTAATAGGCGGTGAATCCTACGAGCAGTACTTC. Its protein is CASSLIGGESYEQYF.

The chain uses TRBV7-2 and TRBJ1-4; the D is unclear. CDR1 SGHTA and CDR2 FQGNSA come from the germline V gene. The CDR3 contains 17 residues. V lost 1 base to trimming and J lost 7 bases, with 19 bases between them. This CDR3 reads CASSLVSSKRVVEKLFF. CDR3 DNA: TGTGCCAGCAGCTTAGTTTCTTCGAAGCGAGTTGTTGAAAAACTGTTTTTT.

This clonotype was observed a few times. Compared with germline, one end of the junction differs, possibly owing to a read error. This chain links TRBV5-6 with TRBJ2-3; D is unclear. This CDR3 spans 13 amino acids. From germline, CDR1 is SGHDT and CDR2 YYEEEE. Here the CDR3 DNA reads TGTGTCAGCAGCTTTTTGAGCACAGATACGCAGTATTTT. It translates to CVSSFLSTDTQYF. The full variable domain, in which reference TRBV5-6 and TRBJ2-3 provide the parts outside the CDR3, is DAGVTQSPTHLIKTRGQQVTLRCSPKSGHDTVSWYQQALGQGPQFIFQYYEEEERQRGNFPDRFSGHQFPNYSSELNVNALLLGDSALYLCVSSFLSTDTQYFGPGTRLTVL.

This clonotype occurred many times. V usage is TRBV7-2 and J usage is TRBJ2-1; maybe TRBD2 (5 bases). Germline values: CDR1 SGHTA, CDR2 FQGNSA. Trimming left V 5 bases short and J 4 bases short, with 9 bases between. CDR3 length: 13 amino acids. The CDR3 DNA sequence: TGTGCCAGCAGCCGCCCGGGGTACAATGAGCAGTTCTTC. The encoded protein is CASSRPGYNEQFF.

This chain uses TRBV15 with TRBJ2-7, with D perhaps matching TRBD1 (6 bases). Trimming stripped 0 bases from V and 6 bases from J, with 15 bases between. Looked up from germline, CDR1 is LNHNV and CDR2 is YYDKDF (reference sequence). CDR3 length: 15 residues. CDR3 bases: TGTGCCACCAGCAGAGACCGGGACACCACAGCCGAGCAGTACTTC. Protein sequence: CATSRDRDTTAEQYF.

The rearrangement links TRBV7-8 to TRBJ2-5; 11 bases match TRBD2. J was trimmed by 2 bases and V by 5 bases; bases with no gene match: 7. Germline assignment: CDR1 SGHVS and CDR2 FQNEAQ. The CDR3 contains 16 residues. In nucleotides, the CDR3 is TGTGCCAGCAGCCAAACGGGACTAGCGGTTCAAGAGACCCAGTACTTC. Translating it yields CASSQTGLAVQETQYF. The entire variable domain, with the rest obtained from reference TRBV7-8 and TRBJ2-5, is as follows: GAGVSQSPRYKVAKRGQDVALRCDPISGHVSLFWYQQALGQGPEFLTYFQNEAQLDKSGLPSDRFFAERPEGSVSTLKIQRTQQEDSAVYLCASSQTGLAVQETQYFGPGTRLLVL.